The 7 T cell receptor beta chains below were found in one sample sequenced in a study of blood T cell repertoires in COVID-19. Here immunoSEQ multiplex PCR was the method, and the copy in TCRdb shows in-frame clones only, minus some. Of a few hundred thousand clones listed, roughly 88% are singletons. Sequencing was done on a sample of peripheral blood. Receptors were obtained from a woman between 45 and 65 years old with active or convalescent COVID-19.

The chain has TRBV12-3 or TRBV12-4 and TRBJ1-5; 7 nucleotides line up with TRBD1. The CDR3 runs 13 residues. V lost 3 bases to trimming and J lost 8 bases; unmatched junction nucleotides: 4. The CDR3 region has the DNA TGTGCCAGCAGTTTCCAGGGGGGAGAGCCCCAGCATTTT. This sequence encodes CASSFQGGEPQHF.

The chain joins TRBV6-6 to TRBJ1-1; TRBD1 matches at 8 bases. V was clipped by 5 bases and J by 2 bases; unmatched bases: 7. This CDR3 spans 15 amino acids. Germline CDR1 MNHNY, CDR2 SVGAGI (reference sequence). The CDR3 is CASSPRGRSNTEAFF. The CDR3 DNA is TGTGCCAGCAGTCCCAGGGGGCGAAGTAACACTGAAGCTTTCTTT.

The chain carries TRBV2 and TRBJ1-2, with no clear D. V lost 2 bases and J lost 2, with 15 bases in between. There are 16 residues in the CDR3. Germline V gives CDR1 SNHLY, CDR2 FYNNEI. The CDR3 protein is CASSEFGWEENYGYTF. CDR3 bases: TGTGCCAGCAGTGAATTTGGGTGGGAGGAGAACTATGGCTACACCTTC.

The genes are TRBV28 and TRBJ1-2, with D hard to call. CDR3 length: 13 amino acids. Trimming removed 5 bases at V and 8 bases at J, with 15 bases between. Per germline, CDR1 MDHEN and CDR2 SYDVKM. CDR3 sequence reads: CASSPRTLSGYTF. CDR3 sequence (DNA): TGTGCCAGCAGTCCTCGGACTTTATCAGGCTACACCTTC.

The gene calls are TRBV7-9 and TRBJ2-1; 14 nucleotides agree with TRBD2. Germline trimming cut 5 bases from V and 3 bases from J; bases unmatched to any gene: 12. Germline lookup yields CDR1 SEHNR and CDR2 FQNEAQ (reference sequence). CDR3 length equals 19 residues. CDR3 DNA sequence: TGTGCCAGCAGCCCCGACGCGGGACTAGCGGGAGTTCACTACAATGAGCAGTTCTTC. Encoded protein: CASSPDAGLAGVHYNEQFF.

This chain's CDR3 is CASTNPKEGGPVPYEQYF. Here the CDR3 DNA reads TGTGCCAGCACCAATCCGAAAGAAGGGGGCCCCGTGCCCTACGAGCAGTACTTC. This sequence joins TRBV5-6 and TRBJ2-7; TRBD1 aligns across 7 bases. Germline CDR1 SGHDT, CDR2 YYEEEE. The J segment lost 2 bases and the V segment lost 6 bases, leaving 20 bases of the junction unmatched. The CDR3 length is 18 residues.

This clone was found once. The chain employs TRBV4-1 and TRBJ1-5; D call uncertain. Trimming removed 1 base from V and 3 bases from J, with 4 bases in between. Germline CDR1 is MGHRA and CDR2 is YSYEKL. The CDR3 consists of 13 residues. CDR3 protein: CASSQVLNQPQHF. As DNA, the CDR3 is TGCGCCAGCAGCCAAGTCCTCAATCAGCCCCAGCATTTT.